This T cell receptor beta chain comes out of a study of shared clonotypes between healthy human individuals. The overall study: Three plates each covered CD4 naive and memory; CD8 naive two, CD8 memory one. Findings and caveats of the study: Richness estimates generally favored naive over memory subsets.

Researchers divided each subset's genomic DNA evenly across several immunoSEQ plates. Libraries were prepared by immunoSEQ multiplex PCR; TCRdb keeps only in-frame clonotypes and omits some of them. The profile shows 1.5 million to 2.5 million clones, about 95% of them singletons. Germline values: CDR1 SGDLS, CDR2 YYNGEE. The CDR3 is made up of 13 amino acids. Comment on this clone: The antigen is not known. An end of the junction does not agree with germline; a read error may underlie this.

Cells designated naive CD8 were CD45RO-negative and were positively selected for CCR7, with terminally differentiated effector memory CD45RA+ cells excluded. The receptor was isolated from a man younger than 35 in good health. Material for sequencing was naive CD8+ T cells sorted from blood. The chain links TRBV9 to TRBJ2-7; 9 bases map to TRBD2. The CDR3 loop is CASSTASGNEQYF. Written as DNA, the CDR3 is TGCGCCAGCAGCACAGCTAGCGGGAACGAGCAGTACTTC.